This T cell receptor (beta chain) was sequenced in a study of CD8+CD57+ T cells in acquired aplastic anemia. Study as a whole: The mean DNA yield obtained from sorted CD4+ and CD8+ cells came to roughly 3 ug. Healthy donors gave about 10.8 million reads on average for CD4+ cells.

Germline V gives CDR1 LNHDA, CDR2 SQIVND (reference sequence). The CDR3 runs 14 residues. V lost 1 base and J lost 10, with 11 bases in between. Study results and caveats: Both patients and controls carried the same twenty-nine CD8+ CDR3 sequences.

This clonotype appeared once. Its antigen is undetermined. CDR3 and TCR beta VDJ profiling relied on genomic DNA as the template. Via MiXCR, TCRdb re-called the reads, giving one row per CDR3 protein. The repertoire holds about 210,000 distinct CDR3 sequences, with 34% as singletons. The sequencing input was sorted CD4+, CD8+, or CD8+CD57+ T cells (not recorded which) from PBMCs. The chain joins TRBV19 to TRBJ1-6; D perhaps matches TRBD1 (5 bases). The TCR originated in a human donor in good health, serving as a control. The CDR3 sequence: CASSIAGVGSPLHF. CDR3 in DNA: TGTGCCAGTAGTATAGCGGGGGTGGGCTCACCCCTCCACTTT.